This T cell receptor (beta chain) was sequenced during a study of shared clonotypes between healthy human individuals (TCRdb year 2020). Looking at the study overall: A couple of women and a few men aged 18 to 49 years were included in the cohort. Leukapheresis yielded between about 0.94 and 9.5 billion PBMCs per donor. To increase sequencing depth and limit assay-specific biases, different laboratories used diverse techniques to prepare libraries and sequence TCR repertoires. To estimate repertoire size and how much clonotype sharing occurs between individuals, the study deeply sequenced the blood TCR repertoires of five healthy adults. For each donor, CD4 naive and CD4 memory were each run on three plates, CD8 naive on two plates, and CD8 memory on one plate. Overall results and qualifications from the work: Estimated clonotype richness was generally larger for naive than for memory subsets. Higher generation probabilities were observed for clonotypes shared by all four sorted-subset donors than for non-shared clonotypes. Pairwise subsampling led to the expectation that sequencing depth would affect the degree of clonotype sharing among donors. Sampling was limited to blood, and TCR repertoires in tissue likely differ from TCR repertoires in blood. Because the study included only a small number of donors, the genetic and exposure-history diversity represented was limited. Rarefaction of sorted-subset datasets indicated incomplete sequencing despite the large sequencing depth. When a handful of donors were compared, the shared fraction of clonotypes was about 5.4% for naive CD4, around 4% for naive CD8, 2% to 2.5% for memory CD4, and roughly 0.4% for memory CD8.

Using the deep immunoSEQ assay, TCR CDR3 regions were amplified from genomic DNA by multiplex PCR. Genomic DNA extracted from each cell subset was distributed evenly over all wells of several immunoSEQ 96-well plates, and each plate served as one replicate. For sorted subsets, around 200 ng genomic DNA, equal to 30,000 to 35,000 T cell genomes, was loaded into each replicate PCR. The purified libraries were quantified using a Qubit 3.0 fluorometer, sized with a Bioanalyzer 2100, and then quantified again using the KAPA Library Quantification kit. A separate single-read 150-cycle Illumina NextSeq 550 flow cell was used to sequence each immunoSEQ 96-well plate. The authors' pipeline ran thus. Because the immunoSEQ output held only junctional sequences and lacked quality scores, the filtering could not match the filtering applied to full-length reads. Sequences were annotated with PyIR, a Python wrapper for IgBLAST v1.9, and V/J genes and CDR3 were assigned using IMGT germline references. Reads were filtered out if the reads had weak V/J assignments (E-value above 1e-6), no CDR3, stop codons, out-of-frame junctions, or ambiguous translated residues. V3J clonotypes were defined as sequences sharing the same inferred V gene, J gene, and CDR3 amino acid sequence. To compute the percentage overlap between repertoires, the number of shared unique clonotypes was divided by the size of the smaller repertoire. RTK rarefaction, the Chao1 estimator, and Recon v2.1 estimates of unobserved clonotypes were used to assess repertoire richness. Generation probabilities for all TCRbeta clonotypes obtained by the gDNA method from a few donors were computed using OLGA. As stored in TCRdb, this immuneACCESS dataset retains in-frame rearrangements with V and J assigned. A fraction of the clones does not appear; measured against another copy, unresolved V genes explain less than half of the discrepancy, and the remainder lacks a known reason. The V and J calls and the clone size are those of that table, but D and trimming were determined from the DNA. This sample lists millions of clones; approximately 93% were detected once. The top ten clones comprise 0.39% of the sample.

The donors were healthy, HIV-negative adults with no recently reported acute infections or vaccinations. Only Caucasian adults living in Nashville, Tennessee, USA were represented among the donors. CD4+ T cells were enriched through magnetic negative selection, after which naive cells were positively selected on CD45RA and the remaining negative fraction served as the memory subset. After blood collection by leukapheresis, PBMCs were isolated using Ficoll-Histopaque density gradient centrifugation and then cryopreserved in the vapor phase of liquid nitrogen. Purity and quantity of every magnetically sorted T cell population were checked by analytical flow cytometry. Genomic DNA was isolated from every sorted fraction and measured by UV absorbance on a Nanodrop 2000c. For this clone: Its antigen has not been determined. Within one base of it there is no much larger clone, and no base qualities were kept.

Relative to germline, V is 1 base shorter and J is 5 bases shorter, with 12 bases between their ends. Sequences KGHSH (CDR1) and LQKENI (CDR2) are obtained from the germline V gene. The CDR3 sequence holds 15 residues, the cysteine and phenylalanine included. The retained sequence is limited to the CDR3, 45 bases, with the frame set at the first base. The chain was built from TRBV18 and TRBJ2-1, with the D gene too uncertain to name. This clonotype was obtained from a man between 18 and 29 years old in good health. Some clones in this sample may be carry-over from other donors' samples. Sequencing was performed on naive CD4+ T cells from PBMCs. The sample's cell subset or site label, decoded: CD45RA+ positively selected. The DNA is as follows: TGTGCCAGCTCACCACTTCAAACACCGAACAATGAGCAGTTCTTC. It codes for CASSPLQTPNNEQFF.